Included here is one TCR beta chain sequence, with context. Method: immunoSEQ multiplex PCR; TCRdb's copy keeps in-frame clones and lacks some. The table shows 2 million to 2.5 million clones, with 93% occurring only once. CDR1 and CDR2 from the germline V gene are KGHSH and LQKENI. V was cut by 2 bases and J by 1 base, with 5 bases left in between. CDR3 length: 14 amino acids. The data are from a study of shared clonotypes between healthy human individuals. The material sequenced was naive CD4+ T cells from PBMCs. Noted subset: CD45RA+ positively selected. This chain joins TRBV18 and TRBJ2-2; D uncertain. The clonotype originates from a man younger than 35 in good health. Some clones in this sample may be carry-over from other donors' samples. The CDR3 region is CASSPSENTGELFF. The CDR3, as DNA: TGTGCCAGCTCACCATCGGAGAACACCGGGGAGCTGTTTTTT.